This TCR beta chain was documented in a study of cytomegalovirus exposure and HLA in healthy donors. This PCR relied on a set of 60 Vbeta primers and 13 Jbeta primers. The method was immunoSEQ multiplex PCR; TCRdb's version includes in-frame clones alone and lacks a portion of them. This table holds about 110,000 clones, around 80% found once. This TCR derives from a man between 25 and 39 years old in good health and CMV-seropositive. Source material: PBMCs.

The CDR3 DNA follows: TGTGCCACCAGCAGTGAATGGGGCCCCTATGGCTACACCTTC. Amino acid sequence: CATSSEWGPYGYTF. The V gene is TRBV15, the J gene TRBJ1-2; tentative D call: TRBD1 (5 bases). Trimming shortened V by 3 bases and J by 4 bases, and 12 bases separated the two germline ends. In germline, CDR1 is LNHNV, CDR2 YYDKDF (reference sequence). The CDR3 runs to 14 residues.